This T cell receptor (beta chain) was recorded in a study of post-analysis software for immune sequencing data. Findings and limits, study-wide: Multiple sclerosis patients had significantly lower normalized Chao1 diversity than controls.

Unique-molecular-identifier-tagged TCR beta cDNA libraries were used. TCRdb used MiXCR to reprocess the PCR reads, holding one entry per CDR3 protein. This sample has more than 500,000 distinct CDR3 sequences; less than 40% occur once, and the top ten carry about 6%. This clonotype has a count of ten or more. Antigen specificity is unknown. This clonotype was sampled from a girl under 18 with multiple sclerosis. Sequencing was performed on blood.

The CDR3 DNA follows: TGTGCCAGCAGTTTCCAGCCTCGGGATACGCAGTATTTT. This gives the protein CASSFQPRDTQYF. The V gene is TRBV6-4, the J gene TRBJ2-3; no clear D gene. Germline CDR1 MRHNA, CDR2 SNTAGT. Trimming removed 5 bases at V and 6 bases at J, with 12 bases between. The CDR3 is 13 residues long.